This T cell receptor beta chain was identified in a study of blood T cell repertoires in COVID-19. At the level of the study: The samples span acute and convalescent COVID-19 from the United States, Italy and Spain.

As handled by the study authors: From reference gene primer amplification, estimates of nucleated cell counts were derived. TCRdb's copy holds only in-frame clones and misses some; the assay was immunoSEQ multiplex PCR. Clonal size and the V and J genes are those of that table, whereas D and trimming came from the DNA. The sample yields some 170,000 clones, 70% to 80% seen once. V lost 6 bases and J 0 bases, leaving 12 bases between the germline ends. Germline CDR1 and CDR2: SQVTM and ANQGSEA. This CDR3 spans 13 amino acids. Assignment of participants to cohorts was predicated upon participant-reported clinical history.

This chain uses TRBV29-1 with TRBJ2-7, with D possibly being TRBD1 (6 bases). The TCR sequence derives from a woman aged 50 to 60 who had recovered from COVID-19. Sequencing was performed on PBMCs or T cells enriched from blood (not recorded which). Here the CDR3 DNA reads TGCAGCGTAGAGGACAGCCTCTCCTACGAGCAGTACTTC. This gives the protein CSVEDSLSYEQYF.